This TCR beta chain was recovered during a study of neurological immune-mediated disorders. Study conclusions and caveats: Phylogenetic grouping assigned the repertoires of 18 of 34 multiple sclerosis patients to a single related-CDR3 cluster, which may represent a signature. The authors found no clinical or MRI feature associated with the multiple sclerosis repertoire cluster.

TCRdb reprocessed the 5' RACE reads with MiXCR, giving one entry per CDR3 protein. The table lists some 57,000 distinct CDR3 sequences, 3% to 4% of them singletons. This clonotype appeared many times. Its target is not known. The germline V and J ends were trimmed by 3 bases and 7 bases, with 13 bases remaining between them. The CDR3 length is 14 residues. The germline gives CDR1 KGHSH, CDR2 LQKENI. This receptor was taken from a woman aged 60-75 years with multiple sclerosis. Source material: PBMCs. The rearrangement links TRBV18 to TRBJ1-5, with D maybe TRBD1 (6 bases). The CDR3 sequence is CASSPGGGRQPQHF. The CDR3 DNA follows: TGTGCCAGCTCACCCGGAGGGGGTCGGCAGCCCCAGCATTTT.